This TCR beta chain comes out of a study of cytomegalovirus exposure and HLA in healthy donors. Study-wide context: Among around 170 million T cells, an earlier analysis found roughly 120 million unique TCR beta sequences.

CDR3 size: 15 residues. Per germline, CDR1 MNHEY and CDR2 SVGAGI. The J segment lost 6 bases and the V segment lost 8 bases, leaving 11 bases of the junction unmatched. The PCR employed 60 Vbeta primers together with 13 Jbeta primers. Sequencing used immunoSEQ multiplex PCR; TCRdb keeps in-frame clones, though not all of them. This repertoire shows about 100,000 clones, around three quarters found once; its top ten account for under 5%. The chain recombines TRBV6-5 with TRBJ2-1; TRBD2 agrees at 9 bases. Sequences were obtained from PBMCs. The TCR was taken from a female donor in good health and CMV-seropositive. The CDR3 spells CASRAPSGTSNEQFF. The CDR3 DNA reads TGTGCCAGCCGGGCCCCTAGCGGGACCTCCAATGAGCAGTTCTTC.